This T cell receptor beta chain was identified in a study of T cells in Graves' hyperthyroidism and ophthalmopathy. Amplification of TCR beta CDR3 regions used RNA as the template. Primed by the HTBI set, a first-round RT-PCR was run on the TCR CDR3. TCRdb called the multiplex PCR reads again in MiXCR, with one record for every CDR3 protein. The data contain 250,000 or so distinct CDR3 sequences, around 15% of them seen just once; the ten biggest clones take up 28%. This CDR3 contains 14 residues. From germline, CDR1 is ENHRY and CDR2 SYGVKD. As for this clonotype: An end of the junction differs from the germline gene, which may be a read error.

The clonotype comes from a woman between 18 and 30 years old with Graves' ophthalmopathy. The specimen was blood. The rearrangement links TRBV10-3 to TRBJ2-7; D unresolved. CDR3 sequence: CPISDTESSYEQYF. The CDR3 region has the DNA TGTCCCATCAGTGACACCGAAAGCTCCTACGAGCAGTACTTC.